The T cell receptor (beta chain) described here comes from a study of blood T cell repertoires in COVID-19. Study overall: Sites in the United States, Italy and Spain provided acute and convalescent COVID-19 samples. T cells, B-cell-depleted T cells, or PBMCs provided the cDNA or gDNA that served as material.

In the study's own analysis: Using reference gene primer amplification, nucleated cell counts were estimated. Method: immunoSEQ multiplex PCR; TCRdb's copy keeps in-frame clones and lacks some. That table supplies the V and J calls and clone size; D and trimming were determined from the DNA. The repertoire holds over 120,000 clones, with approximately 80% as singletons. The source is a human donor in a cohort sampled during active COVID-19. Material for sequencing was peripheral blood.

CDR3 residues: CATRTDRGTGELFF. The CDR3 DNA is TGTGCCACCAGGACCGACAGGGGCACCGGGGAGCTGTTTTTT. The rearrangement joins TRBV19 to TRBJ2-2; 8 positions match TRBD1. V lost 10 bases, J lost 4 bases, and 8 bases stayed unmatched. Germline V gene sequence: CDR1 LNHDA, CDR2 SQIVND (reference sequence). CDR3 length: 14 residues. Using reference TRBV19 and TRBJ2-2 for the parts outside the CDR3, the full variable domain is DGGITQSPKYLFRKEGQNVTLSCEQNLNHDAMYWYRQDPGQGLRLIYYSQIVNDFQKGDIAEGYSVSREKKESFPLTVTSAQKNPTAFYLCATRTDRGTGELFFGEGSRLTVL.